This TCR beta chain was recorded in a study of blood T cell repertoires in COVID-19. Study summary: The samples span acute and convalescent COVID-19 from the United States, Italy and Spain. T cells, B-cell-depleted T cells, or PBMCs supplied cDNA or gDNA.

Original data processing: Amplifying reference gene primers gave estimates of nucleated cell counts. Libraries were prepared by immunoSEQ multiplex PCR; TCRdb keeps only in-frame clonotypes and omits some of them. Clone size and the V and J calls come from that table; the DNA yielded D and trimming. The sample comprises about 210,000 clones, 85% of which are singletons, and about 4.9% rests with the top ten. The sample holds one count of this clone. The CDR3 has 16 amino acids. Per germline, CDR1 MGHRA and CDR2 YSYEKL. V gave up 1 base and J gave up 0 bases, with 13 bases separating them. The sequence was obtained from a woman of 80 years or more with acute or convalescent COVID-19. The chain is built from TRBV4-1 and TRBJ2-7; D possibly corresponds to TRBD2 (5 bases). Specimen: peripheral blood. CDR3 DNA sequence: TGCGCCAGCAGCCAAGGGTGGCGCGGAGGCTCCTACGAGCAGTACTTC. Encoded protein: CASSQGWRGGSYEQYF.